The 28 T cell receptor beta chains presented below share a single source sample, sequenced in a study of T cells in localized non-small cell lung cancer. This table comes from immunoSEQ multiplex PCR, and its TCRdb copy is limited to in-frame clones, with some not included. Of around 33,000 clones detected, roughly 82% appear once; the ten largest clones hold 17%. This sample comprised peripheral blood, obtained before any cancer treatment. Receptors were obtained from a male donor at least 60 years old with stage III squamous cell lung carcinoma.

The V gene is TRBV6-1, the J gene TRBJ1-2; D is unclear. The CDR3 extends over 14 amino acids. V was shortened by 2 bases and J by 4 bases, with 11 bases between the two germline ends. CDR1 is MNHNS and CDR2 is SASEGT in the germline V gene. In DNA form, the CDR3 reads TGTGCCAGCAGTGAATCCGGCAGCGTCTATGGCTACACCTTC. Protein: CASSESGSVYGYTF.

The CDR3 coding sequence is TGTGCCACCAGAACCCGGGACACCACTAACTATGGCTACACCTTC. Its protein is CATRTRDTTNYGYTF. V and J are TRBV15 and TRBJ1-2; possibly TRBD1 for D (6 bases). Germline V CDR1 and CDR2: LNHNV, YYDKDF (reference sequence). This CDR3 has 15 residues. Trimming removed 6 bases from V and 0 bases from J, with 14 bases in between.

V usage is TRBV6-1 and J usage is TRBJ2-2, with 8 bases lining up with TRBD1. The CDR3 is 15 residues long. CDR1 is MNHNS and CDR2 is SASEGT in the germline V gene. The ends lost 7 bases at V and 7 bases at J; junction bases unmatched: 11. The chain's CDR3 is CASKQTQGAGGELFF. CDR3 nucleotides: TGTGCCAGCAAGCAGACCCAGGGGGCGGGCGGGGAGCTGTTTTTT.

The V call is TRBV30, the J call TRBJ2-6, with D maybe TRBD1 (6 bases). The CDR3 consists of 15 residues. CDR1 GTSNPN and CDR2 SVGIG come from the germline V gene (reference sequence). V lost 2 bases to trimming and J lost 1 base, with 9 bases between them. CDR3 amino acids: CAWSKRGSGANVLTF. CDR3 bases: TGTGCCTGGAGTAAAAGGGGGTCTGGGGCCAACGTCCTGACTTTC.

The DNA of the CDR3 is TGCGCCAGCAGCGCGACGGGACAGGGTGGCACTGAAGCTTTCTTT. Its translation is CASSATGQGGTEAFF. The rearrangement links TRBV5-1 to TRBJ1-1; TRBD1 agrees at 9 bases. Germline V gives CDR1 SGHRS, CDR2 YFSETQ. Losses at the gene ends were 4 bases for V and 4 bases for J; bases not matched to a gene: 8. The CDR3 sequence is 15 residues long.

This sequence joins TRBV18 and TRBJ2-3; possible D gene TRBD2, 5 bases. The length of the CDR3 is 13 residues. The V end lost 5 bases, the J end lost 3 bases, and 9 bases lay between the germline ends. The germline gives CDR1 KGHSH, CDR2 LQKENI. In DNA form, the CDR3 reads TGTGCCAGCTCAAGAGAGGGAACAGATACGCAGTATTTT. It codes for CASSREGTDTQYF.

The genes are TRBV5-1 and TRBJ1-2; 8 nucleotides agree with TRBD1. V shed 0 bases and J 8 bases; nucleotides not matched to a gene: 9. Germline-derived CDR1 and CDR2 are SGHRS and YFSETQ. The CDR3 sequence is 15 residues long. CDR3 residues: CASSLGQGAPPGYTF. The DNA of the CDR3 is TGCGCCAGCAGCTTGGGCCAGGGGGCTCCCCCGGGCTACACCTTC. Variable domain in full (rest from reference TRBV5-1 and TRBJ1-2): KAGVTQTPRYLIKTRGQQVTLSCSPISGHRSVSWYQQTPGQGLQFLFEYFSETQRNKGNFPGRFSGRQFSNSRSEMNVSTLELGDSALYLCASSLGQGAPPGYTFGSGTRLTVV.

Of note for this clone: Other DNA variants within this sample encode the same CDR3. The chain employs TRBV5-1 and TRBJ2-1; D gene uncertain. Germline V gives CDR1 SGHRS, CDR2 YFSETQ. V lost 0 bases and J lost 6, with 7 bases in between. CDR3 length: 13 amino acids. The CDR3, as DNA: TGCGCCAGCAGCTTGGGTCTACTCAATGAGCAGTTCTTC. Translation gives CASSLGLLNEQFF.

The V call is TRBV5-1, the J call TRBJ2-1, with TRBD2 identical over 8 bases. With V trimmed by 7 bases and J by 8 bases, 11 bases remained unmatched. The CDR3 is 14 residues long. CDR1 and CDR2 (germline): SGHRS, YFSETQ. The CDR3 loop reads CASRPRGGVDEQFF. The CDR3 nucleotides are TGCGCCAGCCGCCCCCGGGGGGGCGTCGATGAGCAGTTCTTC. Drawing the rest from reference TRBV5-1 and TRBJ2-1, the complete variable domain is KAGVTQTPRYLIKTRGQQVTLSCSPISGHRSVSWYQQTPGQGLQFLFEYFSETQRNKGNFPGRFSGRQFSNSRSEMNVSTLELGDSALYLCASRPRGGVDEQFFGPGTRLTVL.

The J gene is TRBJ2-5, the V gene TRBV10-2; D perhaps matches TRBD2 (6 bases). Trimming left V 4 bases short and J 5 bases short, with 8 bases between. The V gene's germline CDR1 is WSHSY and CDR2 SAAADI. The CDR3 runs 12 residues. The CDR3 nucleotides read TGCGCCAGCAGTGCGAGCGGGGAGACCCAGTACTTC. Translated, it gives CASSASGETQYF.

This chain links TRBV29-1 with TRBJ2-1, with 12 nucleotides matching TRBD2. The ends lost 4 bases at V and 8 bases at J; junction bases unmatched: 0. The CDR3 loop spans 12 amino acids. Germline loops: CDR1 SQVTM, CDR2 ANQGSEA. CDR3 nucleotide sequence: TGCAGCGTTGGACTAGCGGGAGATGAGCAGTTCTTC. Its translation: CSVGLAGDEQFF.

The chain has TRBV6-6 and TRBJ2-1, with TRBD1 identical over 10 bases. Germline CDR1 and CDR2: MNHNY and SVGAGI (reference sequence). J was trimmed by 9 bases and V by 6 bases; bases with no gene match: 8. The CDR3 covers 14 residues. The CDR3 loop is CASSSTGTGVEQFF. The DNA of the CDR3 is TGTGCCAGCAGCTCTACCGGGACAGGGGTTGAGCAGTTCTTC.

V usage is TRBV19 and J usage is TRBJ2-1; 9 bases map to TRBD2. V shed 5 bases, J shed 2 bases, and the junction held 4 bases outside the gene matches. The CDR3 is 15 amino acids. Germline CDR1 LNHDA, CDR2 SQIVND (reference sequence). The CDR3 nucleotides are TGTGCCAGTAGTGACCTAGCGGGGCCCTACAATGAGCAGTTCTTC. It specifies CASSDLAGPYNEQFF.

This clone was seen once. V usage is TRBV5-1 and J usage is TRBJ1-4; D remains unclear. The ends were cut back, 0 bases at V and 8 bases at J, with 11 bases in the middle. CDR1 is SGHRS, CDR2 YFSETQ, per germline. This CDR3 comprises 14 residues. The CDR3 loop is CASSLERQSEKLFF. The CDR3 region has the DNA TGCGCCAGCAGCTTGGAACGGCAAAGCGAAAAACTGTTTTTT.

The V gene is TRBV5-5, the J gene TRBJ2-7; 9 bases line up with TRBD1. The CDR3 spans 14 residues. J lost 5 bases, V lost 0 bases, and 3 bases had no gene match. Germline CDR1 and CDR2: SGHKS and YYEKEE (reference sequence). In DNA, the CDR3 is TGTGCCAGCAGCTTGGGACAGGGGGTGCACGAGCAGTACTTC. Its protein is CASSLGQGVHEQYF.

This chain connects TRBV10-1 to TRBJ2-2, with TRBD2 matching over 8 bases. The junction had 3 bases not matched to a gene; V was cut back by 8 bases and J by 1 base. The CDR3 spans 14 residues. The germline V gene has CDR1 WNHNN and CDR2 SYGVQD (reference sequence). CDR3: CASGSGENTGELFF. The CDR3 nucleotides are TGCGCCAGCGGTAGCGGGGAGAACACCGGGGAGCTGTTTTTT.

The J gene is TRBJ1-5, the V gene TRBV19, with TRBD1 as a possible D gene (6 bases). The germline gives CDR1 LNHDA, CDR2 SQIVND (reference sequence). V was trimmed by 3 bases and J by 1 base, leaving 16 bases between them. The CDR3 is 17 residues long. The CDR3 loop reads CASSITGSGVSNQPQHF. The CDR3 DNA reads as TGTGCCAGTAGTATTACGGGATCAGGGGTCAGCAATCAGCCCCAGCATTTT.

V and J are TRBV9 and TRBJ1-2; 8 nucleotides line up with TRBD1. CDR1 is SGDLS, CDR2 YYNGEE, per germline. This CDR3 has 14 residues. V shed 4 bases, J shed 1 base, and the junction held 3 bases outside the gene matches. The CDR3 DNA follows: TGTGCCAGCAGCTCGGACAGGGTTAACTATGGCTACACCTTC. This gives the protein CASSSDRVNYGYTF.

This clone came up once. The chain employs TRBV29-1 and TRBJ1-2; 8 bases line up with TRBD1. The ends lost 4 bases at V and 8 bases at J; junction bases unmatched: 9. This CDR3 region has 13 residues. Germline V gene sequence: CDR1 SQVTM, CDR2 ANQGSEA. The CDR3 sequence: CSVVGQGSWGYTF. The CDR3 nucleotides are TGCAGCGTTGTAGGACAGGGTTCGTGGGGCTACACCTTC. The whole variable domain, filled in from reference TRBV29-1 and TRBJ1-2, reads SAVISQKPSRDICQRGTSLTIQCQVDSQVTMMFWYRQQPGQSLTLIATANQGSEATYESGFVIDKFPISRPNLTFSTLTVSNMSPEDSSIYLCSVVGQGSWGYTFGSGTRLTVV.

This rearrangement joins TRBV7-8 to TRBJ2-7; D is uncertain. CDR3 length: 14 amino acids. The germline gives CDR1 SGHVS, CDR2 FQNEAQ. Between the trimmed V and J ends, which lost 2 bases and 0 bases, there was a span of 8 bases. Written as DNA, the CDR3 is TGTGCCAGCAGCTTATCTGGGATCTCCTACGAGCAGTACTTC. Translating gives CASSLSGISYEQYF. The full variable domain, rest sourced from reference TRBV7-8 and TRBJ2-7, is GAGVSQSPRYKVAKRGQDVALRCDPISGHVSLFWYQQALGQGPEFLTYFQNEAQLDKSGLPSDRFFAERPEGSVSTLKIQRTQQEDSAVYLCASSLSGISYEQYFGPGTRLTVT.

This chain links TRBV29-1 with TRBJ1-1, with D unclear. Deletions cut 7 bases from V and 1 base from J, with 13 bases between. Germline assignment: CDR1 SQVTM and CDR2 ANQGSEA. The CDR3 has 13 amino acids. The CDR3 DNA follows: TGCAGCGGTGCGGACCCCCCGAACACTGAAGCTTTCTTT. This gives the protein CSGADPPNTEAFF. Based on the CDR3 plus reference TRBV29-1 and TRBJ1-1, the full variable domain is SAVISQKPSRDICQRGTSLTIQCQVDSQVTMMFWYRQQPGQSLTLIATANQGSEATYESGFVIDKFPISRPNLTFSTLTVSNMSPEDSSIYLCSGADPPNTEAFFGQGTRLTVV.

The chain joins TRBV7-9 to TRBJ1-2; no clear D. This CDR3 is 13 amino acids long. Germline V lookup: CDR1 SEHNR, CDR2 FQNEAQ (reference sequence). Trimming removed 4 bases from V and 0 bases from J, with 6 bases in between. The DNA of the CDR3 is TGTGCCAGCAGCTCGAATCCTAACTATGGCTACACCTTC. Protein: CASSSNPNYGYTF.

In this sample, this clone turned up once. The chain has TRBV29-1 and TRBJ2-3, with 9 nucleotides matching TRBD2. This CDR3 contains 13 residues. Germline V CDR1 and CDR2: SQVTM, ANQGSEA. The V segment lost 4 bases and the J segment 6 bases; nucleotides outside the gene matches: 5. CDR3 DNA sequence: TGCAGCGTTGGCCCTAGCGGGAAGGATACGCAGTATTTT. Its translation is CSVGPSGKDTQYF.

V and J are TRBV11-2 and TRBJ1-6; 9 nucleotides align to TRBD1. The germline V gene encodes CDR1 SGHAT and CDR2 FQNNGV. Trimming removed 3 bases from V and 10 bases from J; junction bases left unmatched: 4. This CDR3 is 14 amino acids long. CDR3 sequence: CASSLITGGSPLHF. CDR3 sequence (DNA): TGTGCCAGCAGCTTGATTACAGGGGGCTCACCCCTCCACTTT.

J is TRBJ2-3 and V is TRBV6-6; D unresolved. CDR1 is MNHNY, CDR2 SVGAGI, per germline (reference sequence). Trimming removed 4 bases from V and 0 bases from J, with 2 bases in between. CDR3 length: 12 residues. The CDR3 DNA sequence: TGTGCCAGCAGTTTTAGCACAGATACGCAGTATTTT. The encoded protein is CASSFSTDTQYF.

The chain carries TRBV5-1 and TRBJ1-5, with a weak D call TRBD1 (5 bases). Trimming removed 0 bases from V and 9 bases from J, with 10 bases in between. The length of the CDR3 is 13 residues. CDR1 and CDR2 from the germline V gene are SGHRS and YFSETQ. The CDR3 spells CASSLDRGAPQHF. The DNA for the CDR3 is TGCGCCAGCAGCTTGGACCGCGGGGCGCCCCAGCATTTT.

The gene calls are TRBV5-6 and TRBJ1-3; weak D call: TRBD1 (6 bases). The V gene's germline CDR1 is SGHDT and CDR2 YYEEEE. The CDR3 covers 18 residues. V dropped 2 bases and J dropped 2 bases, with 20 bases sitting between them. This chain's CDR3 is CASSFPSREGGPGNTIYF. In DNA, the CDR3 is TGTGCCAGCAGCTTCCCCAGCAGGGAGGGGGGTCCTGGAAACACCATATATTTT.

The rearrangement joins TRBV5-1 to TRBJ2-7; D unresolved. The CDR3 extends over 15 amino acids. V lost 0 bases to trimming and J lost 0 bases, with 10 bases between them. CDR1 is SGHRS, CDR2 YFSETQ, per germline. The CDR3 sequence: CASSLEPEPSYEQYF. DNA for the CDR3: TGCGCCAGCAGCTTGGAGCCAGAGCCCTCCTACGAGCAGTACTTC. Filled out from reference TRBV5-1 and TRBJ2-7, the complete variable domain reads KAGVTQTPRYLIKTRGQQVTLSCSPISGHRSVSWYQQTPGQGLQFLFEYFSETQRNKGNFPGRFSGRQFSNSRSEMNVSTLELGDSALYLCASSLEPEPSYEQYFGPGTRLTVT.